Described below is a single TCR beta chain sequence and its context. Its cognate antigen is unknown. An equimolar mix of two oligonucleotides served as the beta constant-region primer for TRBC1 and TRBC2. Nested alpha and beta constant-region primers with the SP2 primer drove four PCR rounds on ligated cDNA. An oligonucleotide with the SP2 primer and a 12-nucleotide UMI was ligated to the cDNA 3' end. TCRdb reprocessed the UMI-ligation and nested PCR reads with MiXCR, giving one entry per CDR3 protein. The sample yields roughly 130,000 distinct CDR3 sequences, around 35% seen once. The data originate from a study of naive and memory T cell subsets. Study observations and caveats: Findings for naive and memory subsets could not be checked against ground truth.

CDR3 length: 14 residues. Trimming cost V 6 bases and J 6 bases; bases outside gene matches: 11. Germline loops: CDR1 DFQATT, CDR2 SNEGSKA (reference sequence). Sequencing input: central memory CD4+ T cells from blood. The chain joins TRBV20-1 to TRBJ2-4; 7 bases line up with TRBD1. This TCR was recovered from a human donor in good health. Written as DNA, the CDR3 is TGCAGTGCCGCCCGTCGGGACAGTATAAACATTCAGTACTTC. Protein product: CSAARRDSINIQYF.